Presented here are 27 T cell receptor beta chains from one specimen sequenced in a study of blood T cell repertoires in COVID-19. Profiled with immunoSEQ multiplex PCR; TCRdb holds only in-frame clones, not every one. Altogether under 300,000 clones are present, roughly 80% being singletons, with the ten largest covering more than 6%. Sample: peripheral blood. These receptors were obtained from a woman between 55 and 75 years old with active or convalescent COVID-19.

J is TRBJ1-1 and V is TRBV11-2; 8 bases line up with TRBD1. Germline CDR1 and CDR2: SGHAT and FQNNGV. V gave up 3 bases and J gave up 3 bases; unmatched junction bases: 6. This CDR3 comprises 15 residues. The CDR3, as DNA: TGTGCCAGCAGCTTTGGGGACAGGACTGACACTGAAGCTTTCTTT. It yields the protein CASSFGDRTDTEAFF.

The V gene is TRBV29-1, the J gene TRBJ2-7; TRBD1 might be the D (6 bases). This CDR3 contains 16 residues. Germline loops: CDR1 SQVTM, CDR2 ANQGSEA. The germline V and J ends were trimmed by 4 bases and 4 bases, with 23 bases remaining between them. Here the CDR3 DNA reads TGCAGCGTTGTTGGGGGCGCGTTGGTAGATCGATACGAGCAGTACTTC. Translation: CSVVGGALVDRYEQYF.

The chain couples TRBV29-1 to TRBJ2-1; 11 bases are shared with TRBD2. This CDR3 comprises 13 residues. The V and J ends lost 1 base and 15 bases, in that order; junction bases with no gene match: 8. Germline V gene data show CDR1 as SQVTM and CDR2 as ANQGSEA. CDR3 protein: CSVEVGLADTAFF. DNA of the CDR3: TGCAGCGTTGAAGTGGGACTAGCGGACACAGCGTTCTTC.

The chain joins TRBV3-1 (or the pseudogene TRBV3-2) to TRBJ1-4; no firm D call. The V gene's germline CDR1 is LGHDT and CDR2 YNNKEL (reference sequence). Trimming stripped 7 bases from V and 3 bases from J, with 24 bases between. The CDR3 has 18 amino acids. The chain's CDR3 is CASTPGLNPFLANEKLFF. The CDR3 DNA is TGTGCCAGCACCCCAGGTCTGAACCCCTTTTTGGCTAATGAAAAACTGTTTTTT.

This clone was seen just once. The V and J genes are TRBV6-4 and TRBJ1-2; D possibly corresponds to TRBD1 (5 bases). The CDR3 extends over 15 amino acids. V dropped 0 bases and J dropped 7 bases, with 15 bases sitting between them. The germline CDR1 and CDR2 sequences are MRHNA and SNTAGT. In DNA form, the CDR3 reads TGTGCCAGCAGTGACTCGAGGCAGGGAAGAAGTGGCTACACCTTC. Its protein product is CASSDSRQGRSGYTF.

V and J are TRBV18 and TRBJ2-6; D may be TRBD2 (5 bases). The germline V and J ends were trimmed by 4 bases and 0 bases, with 7 bases remaining between them. The CDR3 contains 15 residues. Germline V gene sequence: CDR1 KGHSH, CDR2 LQKENI. CDR3 sequence reads: CASSLGNSGANVLTF. CDR3 bases: TGTGCCAGCTCACTCGGGAACTCTGGGGCCAACGTCCTGACTTTC.

This clone was counted once. This chain connects TRBV30 to TRBJ1-1, with TRBD1 matching over 8 bases. The trim removed 3 bases at V and 0 bases at J, leaving 6 bases unmatched. The CDR3 sequence is 15 residues long. The germline CDR1 and CDR2 sequences are GTSNPN and SVGIG (reference sequence). The CDR3 nucleotides are TGTGCCTGGAGGGAACAGGGGGTAATGAACACTGAAGCTTTCTTT. As protein: CAWREQGVMNTEAFF.

The CDR3 spells CASSLGPGNSGNTIYF. The CDR3 DNA follows: TGTGCCAGCAGCTTAGGGCCAGGGAACTCTGGAAACACCATATATTTT. This chain links TRBV13 with TRBJ1-3; a weak D match, TRBD1 (5 bases). The CDR3 contains 16 residues. Trimming took off 0 bases at V and 0 bases at J, with 9 bases between the two ends. Per the germline V gene, CDR1 is PRHDT and CDR2 is FYEKMQ (reference sequence).

CDR3 DNA sequence: TGTGCCAGCAGCTATTTACTAGCGGGAGGGGATGAGCAGTTCTTC. It encodes CASSYLLAGGDEQFF. The chain uses TRBV11-2 and TRBJ2-1; 13 bases line up with TRBD2. CDR3 length: 15 amino acids. With 4 bases clipped from V and 8 bases from J, the junction kept 5 bases outside the gene matches. CDR1 and CDR2 (germline): SGHAT, FQNNGV. The entire variable domain, with the rest obtained from reference TRBV11-2 and TRBJ2-1, is as follows: EAGVAQSPRYKIIEKRQSVAFWCNPISGHATLYWYQQILGQGPKLLIQFQNNGVVDDSQLPKDRFSAERLKGVDSTLKIQPAKLEDSAVYLCASSYLLAGGDEQFFGPGTRLTVL.

This rearrangement joins TRBV3-1 (or the pseudogene TRBV3-2) to TRBJ1-2, with unresolved D. Germline V gives CDR1 LGHDT, CDR2 YNNKEL (reference sequence). The CDR3 is 15 residues long. V shed 1 base and J shed 3 bases, with 12 bases lying between them. CDR3 region: CASSQGNLDHYGYTF. CDR3 nucleotides: TGTGCCAGCAGCCAAGGGAACCTAGACCACTATGGCTACACCTTC.

This chain joins TRBV5-6 and TRBJ2-5; TRBD2 might be the D (5 bases). With 1 base removed from V and 5 bases from J, the gap between germline ends came to 15 bases. This CDR3 region has 15 residues. Germline-derived CDR1 and CDR2 are SGHDT and YYEEEE. CDR3 sequence reads: CASSLFNVGEETQYF. CDR3 DNA: TGTGCCAGCAGCTTGTTCAATGTGGGAGAGGAGACCCAGTACTTC.

The chain uses TRBV11-3 and TRBJ2-7; TRBD2 agrees at 9 bases. CDR1 SGHNT and CDR2 YENEEA come from the germline V gene. The CDR3 sequence is 16 residues long. The V gene end was trimmed by 1 base and the J gene end by 0 bases; junction bases not matched to a gene: 4. CDR3 amino acids: CASSLGGRALSYEQYF. CDR3 coding DNA: TGTGCCAGCAGCTTAGGCGGGAGGGCCCTCTCCTACGAGCAGTACTTC.

The genes are TRBV7-5 and TRBJ2-6; the D call of TRBD1 is as the table states it, not checked on the DNA. TRBV7-5 is designated a pseudogene. The CDR3 sequence is 19 residues long. The CDR3 DNA sequence: TGTGCCAGAAGGGGGGAAGTCCGGGACAGGAGCTCTGGGGCCAACGTCCTGACTTTC. It yields the protein CARRGEVRDRSSGANVLTF.

The genes are TRBV28 and TRBJ1-2, with TRBD1 matching over 8 bases. Per germline, CDR1 MDHEN and CDR2 SYDVKM. J was trimmed by 3 bases and V by 10 bases; bases with no gene match: 7. The CDR3 has 13 residues. In DNA form, the CDR3 reads TGTGCCACCCTTGACAGGGGCGACTATGGCTACACCTTC. Encoded protein: CATLDRGDYGYTF.

This chain connects TRBV4-2 to TRBJ2-3, with a tentative D call TRBD1 (7 bases). CDR1 and CDR2 from the germline V gene are LGHNA and YNFKEQ. V lost 5 bases and J 3 bases, leaving 18 bases between the germline ends. The CDR3 runs to 16 residues. The CDR3 spells CASSDIRGVGTDTQYF. In DNA, the CDR3 is TGTGCCAGCAGCGATATCAGGGGGGTCGGTACAGATACGCAGTATTTT.

The V and J genes are TRBV15 and TRBJ2-1, with 12 bases that match TRBD2. The CDR3 is made up of 19 amino acids. Germline values: CDR1 LNHNV, CDR2 YYDKDF (reference sequence). Unmatched junction bases numbered 13, after V lost 0 bases and J lost 7 bases. The DNA for the CDR3 is TGTGCCACCAGCAGAGATATGAATCAGGCTAGCGGGGGGGCAAATGAGCAGTTCTTC. As protein: CATSRDMNQASGGANEQFF.

The chain is built from TRBV19 and TRBJ1-5; D gene unclear. V lost 5 bases, J lost 3 bases, and 14 bases lay in between. The CDR3 totals 15 residues. Germline CDR1 LNHDA, CDR2 SQIVND (reference sequence). In nucleotides, the CDR3 is TGTGCCAGTAGTGCCACCGTGAGTTCCAATCAGCCCCAGCATTTT. This sequence encodes CASSATVSSNQPQHF.

This clone came up a few times. In the same sample, other DNA sequences code for this CDR3. J is TRBJ1-1 and V is TRBV19, with D perhaps matching TRBD1 (6 bases). This CDR3 region has 14 residues. CDR1 is LNHDA, CDR2 SQIVND, per germline (reference sequence). V lost 3 bases to trimming and J lost 0 bases, with 8 bases between them. The CDR3 reads CASSITGMNTEAFF. In nucleotides, the CDR3 is TGTGCCAGTAGTATCACAGGGATGAACACTGAAGCTTTCTTT.

This clone showed up just once. This chain connects TRBV10-3 to TRBJ2-7; 9 bases map to TRBD2. This CDR3 spans 14 amino acids. Per the germline V gene, CDR1 is ENHRY and CDR2 is SYGVKD. Trimming removed 6 bases from V and 5 bases from J; junction bases left unmatched: 8. The chain's CDR3 is CAIRGLASRDEQYF. DNA of the CDR3: TGTGCCATCAGGGGACTAGCATCTCGGGACGAGCAGTACTTC.

The rearrangement joins TRBV28 to TRBJ2-2; no firm D call. V lost 7 bases and J lost 2, with 11 bases in between. Germline CDR1 is MDHEN and CDR2 is SYDVKM. The CDR3 is made up of 14 amino acids. The CDR3 here is CASTLNPNTGELFF. The CDR3 DNA follows: TGTGCCAGCACCCTAAACCCTAACACCGGGGAGCTGTTTTTT.

The chain couples TRBV24-1 to TRBJ1-2; a weak D match, TRBD1 (6 bases). Germline CDR1 KGHDR, CDR2 SFDVKD. This CDR3 has 13 amino acids. Trimming pared 7 bases from V and 6 bases from J, leaving 14 bases between. This CDR3 is CATRNTGSNGYTF. CDR3 nucleotides: TGTGCCACCAGAAACACAGGGTCGAATGGCTACACCTTC.

This clone has more than one count but fewer than ten. This chain joins TRBV5-4 and TRBJ2-4, with a tentative D call TRBD1 (8 bases). The CDR3 has 17 amino acids. In germline, CDR1 is SGHNT, CDR2 YYREEE (reference sequence). V gave up 1 base and J gave up 2 bases, with 16 bases separating them. The CDR3 bases are TGTGCCAGCAGCTTGACAGGGGGGAGGGAGCCCAAAAACATTCAGTACTTC. It is translated as CASSLTGGREPKNIQYF.

The chain couples TRBV15 to TRBJ2-7; 11 nucleotides align to TRBD2. J was trimmed by 5 bases and V by 0 bases; bases with no gene match: 6. The CDR3 contains 16 residues. From germline, CDR1 is LNHNV and CDR2 YYDKDF (reference sequence). The CDR3: CATSRDLTSGSHEQYF. Here the CDR3 DNA reads TGTGCCACCAGCAGAGATCTAACTAGCGGGAGCCACGAGCAGTACTTC.

The chain is built from TRBV30 and TRBJ1-2; D is ambiguous. Germline CDR1 and CDR2: GTSNPN and SVGIG (reference sequence). The CDR3 contains 11 residues. With 5 bases removed from V and 3 bases from J, the gap between germline ends came to 7 bases. The CDR3 reads CAWASYYGYTF. DNA for the CDR3: TGTGCCTGGGCCTCGTACTATGGCTACACCTTC.

V gene TRBV7-8 combines with J gene TRBJ1-6, with 7 bases aligning to TRBD1. V shed 7 bases, J shed 6 bases, and the junction held 0 bases outside the gene matches. Per germline, CDR1 SGHVS and CDR2 FQNEAQ. The CDR3 consists of 12 residues. The CDR3 DNA follows: TGTGCCAGCAACAGGGGTAATTCACCCCTCCACTTT. Its translation is CASNRGNSPLHF.

The chain recombines TRBV27 with TRBJ1-2; 8 bases agree with TRBD1. The CDR3 is 13 residues long. The V and J ends lost 5 bases and 8 bases, in that order; junction bases with no gene match: 7. Per germline, CDR1 MNHEY and CDR2 SMNVEV (reference sequence). DNA of the CDR3: TGTGCCAGCAGTCCAGGGACAGGAGGGGGCTACACCTTC. It encodes CASSPGTGGGYTF.

This clone was picked up one time. The CDR3 coding sequence is TGTGCCAGCAGCGCGGGAAGGACTGAAGCTTTCTTT. Amino acid sequence: CASSAGRTEAFF. The genes are TRBV11-3 and TRBJ1-1, with unresolved D. This CDR3 spans 12 amino acids. V lost 5 bases to trimming and J lost 5 bases, with 9 bases between them. CDR1 is SGHNT and CDR2 is YENEEA in the germline V gene.